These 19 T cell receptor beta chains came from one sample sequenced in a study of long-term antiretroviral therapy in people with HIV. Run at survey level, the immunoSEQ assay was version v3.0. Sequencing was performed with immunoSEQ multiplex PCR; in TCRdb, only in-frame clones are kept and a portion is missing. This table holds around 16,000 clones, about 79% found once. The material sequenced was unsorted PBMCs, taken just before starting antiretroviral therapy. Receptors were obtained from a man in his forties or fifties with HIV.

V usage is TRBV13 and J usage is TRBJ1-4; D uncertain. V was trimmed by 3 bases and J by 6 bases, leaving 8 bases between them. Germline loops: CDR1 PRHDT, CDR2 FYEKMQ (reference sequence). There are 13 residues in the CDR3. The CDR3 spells CASSLRRYEKLFF. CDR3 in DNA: TGTGCCAGCAGCTTGAGGCGATATGAAAAACTGTTTTTT.

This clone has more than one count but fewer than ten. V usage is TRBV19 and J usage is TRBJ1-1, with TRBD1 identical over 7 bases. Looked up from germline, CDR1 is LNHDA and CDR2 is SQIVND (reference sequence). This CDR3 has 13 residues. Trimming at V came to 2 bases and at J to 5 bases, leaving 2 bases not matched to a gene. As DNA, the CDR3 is TGTGCCAGTAGTATAAGGACAGGAACTGAAGCTTTCTTT. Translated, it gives CASSIRTGTEAFF. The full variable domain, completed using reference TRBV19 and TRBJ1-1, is DGGITQSPKYLFRKEGQNVTLSCEQNLNHDAMYWYRQDPGQGLRLIYYSQIVNDFQKGDIAEGYSVSREKKESFPLTVTSAQKNPTAFYLCASSIRTGTEAFFGQGTRLTVV.

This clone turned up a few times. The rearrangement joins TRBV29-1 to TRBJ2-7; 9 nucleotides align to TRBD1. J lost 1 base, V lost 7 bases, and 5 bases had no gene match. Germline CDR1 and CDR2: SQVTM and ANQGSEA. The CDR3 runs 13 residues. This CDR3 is CSAEGQGSYEQYF. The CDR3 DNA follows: TGCAGCGCCGAGGGACAGGGTTCCTACGAGCAGTACTTC.

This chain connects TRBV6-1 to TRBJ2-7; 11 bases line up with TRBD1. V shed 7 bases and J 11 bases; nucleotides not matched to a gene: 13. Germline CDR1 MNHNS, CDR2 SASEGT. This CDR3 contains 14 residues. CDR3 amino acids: CASTQPRDRGIEYF. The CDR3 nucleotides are TGTGCCAGCACCCAACCCCGGGACAGGGGGATCGAGTACTTC.

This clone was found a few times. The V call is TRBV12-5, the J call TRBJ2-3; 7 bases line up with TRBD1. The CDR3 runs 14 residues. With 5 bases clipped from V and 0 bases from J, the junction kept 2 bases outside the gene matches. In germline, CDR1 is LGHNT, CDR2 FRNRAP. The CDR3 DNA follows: TGTGCTAGTGGTCTGGGACAGAGCACAGATACGCAGTATTTT. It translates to CASGLGQSTDTQYF.

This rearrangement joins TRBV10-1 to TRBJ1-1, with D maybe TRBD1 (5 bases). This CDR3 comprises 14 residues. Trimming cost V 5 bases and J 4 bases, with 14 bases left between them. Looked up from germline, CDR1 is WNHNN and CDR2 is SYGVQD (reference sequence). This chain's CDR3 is CASSSTGSGTEAFF. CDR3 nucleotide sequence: TGCGCCAGCAGTTCTACAGGATCGGGCACTGAAGCTTTCTTT.

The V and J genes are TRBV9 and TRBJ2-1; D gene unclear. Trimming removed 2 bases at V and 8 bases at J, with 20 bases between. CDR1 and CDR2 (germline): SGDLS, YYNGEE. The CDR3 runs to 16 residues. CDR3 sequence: CASSVKVAFVRDEQFF. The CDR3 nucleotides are TGTGCCAGCAGCGTTAAGGTGGCTTTCGTTAGGGATGAGCAGTTCTTC. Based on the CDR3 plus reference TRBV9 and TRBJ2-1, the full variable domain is DSGVTQTPKHLITATGQRVTLRCSPRSGDLSVYWYQQSLDQGLQFLIQYYNGEERAKGNILERFSAQQFPDLHSELNLSSLELGDSALYFCASSVKVAFVRDEQFFGPGTRLTVL.

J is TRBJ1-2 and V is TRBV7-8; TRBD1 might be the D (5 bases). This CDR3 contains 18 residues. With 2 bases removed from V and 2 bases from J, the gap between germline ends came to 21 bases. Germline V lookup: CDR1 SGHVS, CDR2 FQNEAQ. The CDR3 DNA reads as TGTGCCAGCAGCTTAAGGCGGGGATTGGGGCAGGGCAACTATGGCTACACCTTC. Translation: CASSLRRGLGQGNYGYTF.

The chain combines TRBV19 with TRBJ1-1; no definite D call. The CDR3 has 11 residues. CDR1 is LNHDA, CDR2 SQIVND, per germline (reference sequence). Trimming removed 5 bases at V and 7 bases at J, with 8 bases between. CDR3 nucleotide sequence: TGTGCCAGTAGTGGATCAGTTGAAGCTTTCTTT. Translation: CASSGSVEAFF. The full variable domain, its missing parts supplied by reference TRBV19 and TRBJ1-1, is DGGITQSPKYLFRKEGQNVTLSCEQNLNHDAMYWYRQDPGQGLRLIYYSQIVNDFQKGDIAEGYSVSREKKESFPLTVTSAQKNPTAFYLCASSGSVEAFFGQGTRLTVV.

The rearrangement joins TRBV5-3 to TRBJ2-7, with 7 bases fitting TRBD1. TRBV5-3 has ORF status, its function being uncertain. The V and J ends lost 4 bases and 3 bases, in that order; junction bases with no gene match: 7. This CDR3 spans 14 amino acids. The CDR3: CARSLMGQFYEQYF. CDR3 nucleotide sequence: TGTGCCAGAAGCCTGATGGGACAGTTCTACGAGCAGTACTTC.

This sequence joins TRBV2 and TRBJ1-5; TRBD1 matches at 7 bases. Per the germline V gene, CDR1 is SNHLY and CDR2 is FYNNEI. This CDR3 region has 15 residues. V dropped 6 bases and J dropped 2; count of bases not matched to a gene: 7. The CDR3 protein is CASSDRQGGNQPQHF. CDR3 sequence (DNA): TGTGCCAGCAGCGATCGACAGGGCGGCAATCAGCCCCAGCATTTT.

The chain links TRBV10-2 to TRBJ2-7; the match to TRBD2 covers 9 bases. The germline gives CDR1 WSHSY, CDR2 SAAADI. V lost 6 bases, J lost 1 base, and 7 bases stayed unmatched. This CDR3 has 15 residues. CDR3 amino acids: CASSVSGGRSYEQYF. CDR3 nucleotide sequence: TGCGCCAGCAGCGTTAGCGGGGGTCGTTCCTACGAGCAGTACTTC.

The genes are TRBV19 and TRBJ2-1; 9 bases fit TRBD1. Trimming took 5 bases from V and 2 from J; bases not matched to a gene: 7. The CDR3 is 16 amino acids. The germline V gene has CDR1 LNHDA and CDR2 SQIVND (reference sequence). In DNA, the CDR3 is TGTGCCAGTAGTCCTAACGGACAGGGGCCCTACAATGAGCAGTTCTTC. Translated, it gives CASSPNGQGPYNEQFF.

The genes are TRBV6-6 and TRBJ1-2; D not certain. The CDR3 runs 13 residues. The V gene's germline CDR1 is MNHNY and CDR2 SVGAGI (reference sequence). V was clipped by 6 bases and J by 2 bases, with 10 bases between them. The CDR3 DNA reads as TGTGCCAGCAGCCCCGACCCAAACTATGGCTACACCTTC. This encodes CASSPDPNYGYTF.

CDR3 in DNA: TGTGCCAGCAGCTTGGTGGGGTACGGGGCTAATGAAAAACTGTTTTTT. It specifies CASSLVGYGANEKLFF. The chain employs TRBV5-6 and TRBJ1-4; D not resolved. This CDR3 is built from 16 residues. Germline CDR1 and CDR2: SGHDT and YYEEEE. The germline V and J ends were trimmed by 0 bases and 3 bases, with 12 bases remaining between them.

In DNA form, the CDR3 reads TGTGCCAGCAGCCCGCCGGGACAGGGCACCGGGGAGCTGTTTTTT. This sequence encodes CASSPPGQGTGELFF. The chain uses TRBV7-9 and TRBJ2-2; TRBD1 agrees at 9 bases. The CDR3 totals 15 residues. Germline-derived CDR1 and CDR2 are SEHNR and FQNEAQ (reference sequence). V was clipped by 5 bases and J by 4 bases; unmatched bases: 5.

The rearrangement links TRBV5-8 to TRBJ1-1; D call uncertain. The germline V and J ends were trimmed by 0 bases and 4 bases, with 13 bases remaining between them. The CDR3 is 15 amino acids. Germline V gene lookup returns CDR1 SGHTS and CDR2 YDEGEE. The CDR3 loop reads CASSLGTHLATEAFF. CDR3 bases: TGTGCCAGCAGCTTGGGAACGCATCTGGCCACTGAAGCTTTCTTT.

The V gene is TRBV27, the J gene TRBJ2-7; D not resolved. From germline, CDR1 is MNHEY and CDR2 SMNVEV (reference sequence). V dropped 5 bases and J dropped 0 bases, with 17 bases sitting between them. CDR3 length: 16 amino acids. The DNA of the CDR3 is TGTGCCAGCAGTAGCGACCGGGCCCCGAGCTCCTACGAGCAGTACTTC. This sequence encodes CASSSDRAPSSYEQYF.

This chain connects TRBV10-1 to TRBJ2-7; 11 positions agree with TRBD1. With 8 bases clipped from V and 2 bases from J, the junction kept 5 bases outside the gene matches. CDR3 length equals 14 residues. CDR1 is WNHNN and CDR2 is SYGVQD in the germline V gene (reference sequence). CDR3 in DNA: TGCGCCAGCTCAGGGACAGGGGGACCCTACGAGCAGTACTTC. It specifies CASSGTGGPYEQYF.